This is a list of T cell receptor beta chains from one sample in a study of vaccination and CD4 T cells after COVID-19. These TCRs' antigens remain unknown. TCRdb itself ran the PCR reads through MiXCR, one entry per CDR3 protein. The sample holds 12,000 or so distinct CDR3 sequences, roughly 56% seen once. Sequencing input: CD4+ T cells from blood, cultured in vitro. The receptors were sampled from a human donor who had recovered from COVID-19. The CDR3 runs from the conserved cysteine through the conserved F or W.

>TRBV6-1|TRBJ2-7
CASTADRMGSEQYF
>TRBV7-2|TRBJ1-5
CASSLGQGARSNQPQHF
>TRBV5-1|TRBJ1-1
CASSFRTGGGNTEAFF
>TRBV7-8|TRBJ1-2
CASSGTGVDYGYTF
>TRBV7-6|TRBJ2-5
CASSLTGGNAWETQYF
>TRBV19|TRBJ1-1
CASRGTGGGFEAFF
>TRBV20-1|TRBJ1-5
CSADPLEGQPQHF
>TRBV24-1|TRBJ2-1
CATSARDRDYNEQFF
>TRBV28|TRBJ2-6
CASSSNRAGANVLTF
>TRBV10-3|TRBJ1-6
CAISAGQLTNSPLHF
>TRBV11-3|TRBJ2-1
CASSLLGDYNEQFF
>TRBV20-1|TRBJ2-1
CSARSAGGGNNEQFF
>TRBV6-2/TRBV6-3|TRBJ2-3
CASSKAGIGTDTQYF
>TRBV7-9|TRBJ1-1
CASSFLQGQDTEAFF
>TRBV27|TRBJ1-2
CASSLRAANYGYTF
>TRBV20-1|TRBJ2-2
CSARVEGNTGELFF
>TRBV7-8|TRBJ2-5
CASSSAETQYF
>TRBV19|TRBJ2-5
CASSMAVQETQYF
>TRBV20-1|TRBJ2-5
CSANTWGTEGGETQYF
>TRBV5-4|TRBJ1-6
CASSNRGESPLHF
>TRBV27|TRBJ2-5
CASKEDPRAGGGETQYF
>TRBV15|TRBJ2-6
CATSRGASGANVLTF
>TRBV21-1|TRBJ1-6
CASSKLGLCNSPLHF
>TRBV27|TRBJ1-2
CASSLLQGHGYTF
>TRBV20-1|TRBJ2-3
CSASSASSTDTQYF
>TRBV2|TRBJ1-1
CASTSVWTEAFF
>TRBV7-9|TRBJ2-7
CASRYSGSSYEQYF